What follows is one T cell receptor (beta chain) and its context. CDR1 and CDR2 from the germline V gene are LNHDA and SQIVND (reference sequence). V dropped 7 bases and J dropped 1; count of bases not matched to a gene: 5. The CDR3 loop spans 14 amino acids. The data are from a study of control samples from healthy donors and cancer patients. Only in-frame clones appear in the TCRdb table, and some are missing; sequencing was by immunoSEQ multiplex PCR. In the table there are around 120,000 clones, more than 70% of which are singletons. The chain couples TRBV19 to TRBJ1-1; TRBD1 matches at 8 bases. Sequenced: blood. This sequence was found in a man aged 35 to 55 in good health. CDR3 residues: CASTPTGANTEAFF. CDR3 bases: TGTGCCAGTACCCCGACAGGGGCGAACACTGAAGCTTTCTTT.